The count of the clone carrying this T cell receptor beta chain is one. Germline values: CDR1 MRHNA, CDR2 SNTAGT. V was trimmed by 5 bases and J by 2 bases, leaving 11 bases between them. CDR3 length equals 14 residues. This sample stems from a study of blood T cell repertoires in COVID-19. About the study: Sources were T cells, B-cell-depleted T cells, or PBMCs; the material itself was cDNA or gDNA.

Sequenced by immunoSEQ multiplex PCR; TCRdb stores in-frame clones only, minus some. The table includes 200,000 to 250,000 clones, 80% to 90% detected once. The sample taken for sequencing was peripheral blood. This chain joins TRBV6-4 and TRBJ2-3, with D perhaps TRBD2 (6 bases). The receptor was derived from a woman older than 75 with COVID-19, enrolled during active disease. CDR3 DNA: TGTGCCAGCAGTCCTAGCGTCGACACAGATACGCAGTATTTT. This codes for CASSPSVDTDTQYF.